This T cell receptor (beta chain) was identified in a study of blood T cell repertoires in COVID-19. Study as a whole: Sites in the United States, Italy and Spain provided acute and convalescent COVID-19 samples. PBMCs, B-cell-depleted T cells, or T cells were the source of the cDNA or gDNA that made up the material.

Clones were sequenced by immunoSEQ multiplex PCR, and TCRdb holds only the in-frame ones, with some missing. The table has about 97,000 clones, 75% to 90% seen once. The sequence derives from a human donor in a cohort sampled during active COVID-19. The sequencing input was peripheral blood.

The CDR3 loop reads CASSDRTSYNEQFF. Written as DNA, the CDR3 is TGTGCCAGTTCCGACAGGACCTCCTACAATGAGCAGTTCTTC. J is TRBJ2-1 and V is TRBV19; possibly TRBD1 for D (6 bases). This CDR3 contains 14 residues. Germline values: CDR1 LNHDA, CDR2 SQIVND (reference sequence). The germline V and J ends were trimmed by 8 bases and 0 bases, with 11 bases remaining between them. The variable domain in full, completed from reference TRBV19 and TRBJ2-1, reads DGGITQSPKYLFRKEGQNVTLSCEQNLNHDAMYWYRQDPGQGLRLIYYSQIVNDFQKGDIAEGYSVSREKKESFPLTVTSAQKNPTAFYLCASSDRTSYNEQFFGPGTRLTVL.